The source of this T cell receptor (beta chain) is a study of T cell repertoires in cytomegalovirus infection. TCRdb reprocessed the reads with MiXCR, giving one entry per CDR3 protein. The table has some 560,000 distinct CDR3 sequences, roughly 43% seen once; the top ten hold around 50%. The CDR3 is made up of 13 amino acids. Deletions cut 3 bases from V and 4 bases from J, with 7 bases between. Germline values: CDR1 LNHDA, CDR2 SQIVND (reference sequence). In the case of this clonotype: What it recognizes is unknown.

The sequences come from cultured PBMCs, collected from culture after CMV antigen stimulation. This receptor was taken from a human donor in good health (CMV status not recorded). Some clones in this sample may be carry-over from other donors' samples. The chain carries TRBV19 and TRBJ2-1, with a tentative D call TRBD1 (6 bases). The DNA of the CDR3 is TGTGCCAGTAGTATCCAGGGGTACAATGAGCAGTTCTTC. Protein: CASSIQGYNEQFF.